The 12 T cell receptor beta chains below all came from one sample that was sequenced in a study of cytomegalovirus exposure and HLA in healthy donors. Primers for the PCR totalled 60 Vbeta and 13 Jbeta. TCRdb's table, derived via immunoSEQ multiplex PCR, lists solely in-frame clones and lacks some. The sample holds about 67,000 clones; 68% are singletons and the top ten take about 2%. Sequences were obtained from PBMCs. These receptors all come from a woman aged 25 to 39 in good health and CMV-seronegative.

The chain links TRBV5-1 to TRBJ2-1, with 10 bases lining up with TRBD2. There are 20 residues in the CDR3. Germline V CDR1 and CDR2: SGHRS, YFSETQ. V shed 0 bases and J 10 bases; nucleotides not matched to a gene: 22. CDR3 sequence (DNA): TGCGCCAGCAGCTTGGTTTCCCAGCGGGGGGGCCTGGGTACTCGCGAAGAGCAGTTCTTC. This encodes CASSLVSQRGGLGTREEQFF. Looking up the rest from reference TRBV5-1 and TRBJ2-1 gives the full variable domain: KAGVTQTPRYLIKTRGQQVTLSCSPISGHRSVSWYQQTPGQGLQFLFEYFSETQRNKGNFPGRFSGRQFSNSRSEMNVSTLELGDSALYLCASSLVSQRGGLGTREEQFFGPGTRLTVL.

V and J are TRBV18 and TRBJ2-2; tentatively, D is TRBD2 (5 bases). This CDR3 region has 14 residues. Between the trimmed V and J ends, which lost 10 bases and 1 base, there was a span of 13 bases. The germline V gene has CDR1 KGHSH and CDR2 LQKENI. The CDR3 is CATSDGVNTGELFF. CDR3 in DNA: TGTGCCACCAGCGACGGGGTGAACACCGGGGAGCTGTTTTTT.

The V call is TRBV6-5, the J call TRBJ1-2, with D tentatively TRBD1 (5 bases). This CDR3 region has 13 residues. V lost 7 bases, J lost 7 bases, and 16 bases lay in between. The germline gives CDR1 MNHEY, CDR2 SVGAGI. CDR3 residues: CASTRATLGGYTF. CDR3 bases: TGTGCCAGCACCAGGGCGACTTTGGGTGGCTACACCTTC.

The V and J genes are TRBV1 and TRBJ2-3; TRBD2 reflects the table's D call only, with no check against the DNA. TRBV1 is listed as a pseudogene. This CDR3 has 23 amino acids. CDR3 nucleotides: TGCACCAGCAGTAATCGCACTTCTATACTGAGCGGGGGGGTCTCTAGCATTGGAGATACGCAGTATTTT. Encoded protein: CTSSNRTSILSGGVSSIGDTQYF.

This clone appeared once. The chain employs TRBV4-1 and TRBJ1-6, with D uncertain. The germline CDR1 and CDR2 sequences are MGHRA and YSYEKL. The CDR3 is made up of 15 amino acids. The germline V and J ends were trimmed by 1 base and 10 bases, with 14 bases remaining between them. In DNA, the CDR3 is TGCGCCAGCAGCCAAGTCGGGTCTCCGGGGTCACCCCTCCACTTT. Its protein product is CASSQVGSPGSPLHF.

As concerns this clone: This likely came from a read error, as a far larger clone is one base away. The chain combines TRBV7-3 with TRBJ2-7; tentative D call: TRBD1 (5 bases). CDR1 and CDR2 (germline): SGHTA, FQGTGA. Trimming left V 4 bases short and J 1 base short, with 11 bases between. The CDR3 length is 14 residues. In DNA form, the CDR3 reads TGTGCCAGCAGCTCCCCGGACAATTCCTACGAGCAGTACTTC. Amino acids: CASSSPDNSYEQYF.

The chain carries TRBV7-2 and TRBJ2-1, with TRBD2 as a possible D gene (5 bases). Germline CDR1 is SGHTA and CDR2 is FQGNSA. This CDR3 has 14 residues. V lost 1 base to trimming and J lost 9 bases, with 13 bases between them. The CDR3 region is CASSLVADFAEQFF. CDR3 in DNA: TGTGCCAGCAGCTTAGTGGCGGACTTCGCTGAGCAGTTCTTC.

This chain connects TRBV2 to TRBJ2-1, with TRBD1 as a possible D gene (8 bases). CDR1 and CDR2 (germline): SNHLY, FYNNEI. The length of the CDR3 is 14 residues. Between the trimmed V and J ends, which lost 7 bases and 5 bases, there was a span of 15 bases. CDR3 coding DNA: TGTGCCAGCACGGTACAGGGGGGGGACAATGAGCAGTTCTTC. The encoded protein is CASTVQGGDNEQFF.

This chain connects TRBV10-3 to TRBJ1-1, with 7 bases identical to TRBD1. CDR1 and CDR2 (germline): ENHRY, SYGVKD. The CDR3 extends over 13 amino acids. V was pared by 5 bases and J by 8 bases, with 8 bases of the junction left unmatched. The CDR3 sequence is CAISRQGPTEAFF. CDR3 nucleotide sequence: TGTGCCATCAGTAGACAGGGCCCCACGGAAGCTTTCTTT.

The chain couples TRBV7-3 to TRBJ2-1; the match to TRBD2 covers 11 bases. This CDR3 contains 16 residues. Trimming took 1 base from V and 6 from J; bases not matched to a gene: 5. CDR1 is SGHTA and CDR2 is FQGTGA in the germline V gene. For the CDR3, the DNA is TGTGCCAGCAGCTTAAACCCCACTAGCGGGGGCAATGAGCAGTTCTTC. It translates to CASSLNPTSGGNEQFF. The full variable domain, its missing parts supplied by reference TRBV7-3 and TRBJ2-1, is GAGVSQTPSNKVTEKGKYVELRCDPISGHTALYWYRQSLGQGPEFLIYFQGTGAADDSGLPNDRFFAVRPEGSVSTLKIQRTERGDSAVYLCASSLNPTSGGNEQFFGPGTRLTVL.

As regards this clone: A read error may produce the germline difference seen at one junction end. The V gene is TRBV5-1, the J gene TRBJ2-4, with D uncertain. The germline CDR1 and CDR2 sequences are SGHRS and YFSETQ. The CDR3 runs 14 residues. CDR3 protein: CASSFASTKNIQYF. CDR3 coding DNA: TGTGCCAGCAGCTTTGCCTCTACCAAAAACATTCAGTACTTC. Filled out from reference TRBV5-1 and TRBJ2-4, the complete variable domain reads KAGVTQTPRYLIKTRGQQVTLSCSPISGHRSVSWYQQTPGQGLQFLFEYFSETQRNKGNFPGRFSGRQFSNSRSEMNVSTLELGDSALYLCASSFASTKNIQYFGAGTRLSVL.

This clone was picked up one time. The CDR3 loop reads CASSPFTGGTEAFF. CDR3 coding DNA: TGTGCCAGCAGCCCTTTTACAGGGGGGACTGAAGCTTTCTTT. V is TRBV7-2 and J is TRBJ1-1, with 8 positions matching TRBD1. Germline CDR1 reads SGHTA; CDR2 reads FQGNSA. After removal of 5 bases from V and 5 bases from J, the junction contained 7 bases not matched to a gene. The CDR3 spans 14 residues.